The 5 T cell receptor beta chains reported below all come from one sample, sequenced in a study of tumor and adjacent non-tumor tissue in lung cancer. No cell sorting was done before RNA was extracted from the tissue. More than 3 cm separated this lung sample from the edge of the tumor. TCRbeta libraries were built with three rounds of nested PCR, modified from ARM-PCR. TCRdb fed the multiplex PCR reads into MiXCR, producing one record per CDR3 protein. Altogether about 67,000 distinct CDR3 sequences are present, more than 65% being singletons, with the ten largest covering over 35%. The sequenced sample was distant non-tumor lung tissue. The source of these receptors is a man between 60 and 75 years old with non-small cell lung cancer.

Regarding this clonotype: A junction boundary mismatches the germline segment, possibly from a read error. V usage is TRBV29-1 and J usage is TRBJ2-7; D unclear. Germline loops: CDR1 SQVTM, CDR2 ANQGSEA. This CDR3 is 11 amino acids long. CDR3 DNA: TGCAGCGTCGAGCGTGCCTACAAGCAGTACTTC. Its translation is CSVERAYKQYF.

Notes on this clonotype: The junction departs from the called germline gene at one end, perhaps through a read error. The V and J genes are TRBV4-1 and TRBJ2-4, with D perhaps matching TRBD1 (5 bases). The CDR3 contains 15 residues. Per germline, CDR1 MGHRA and CDR2 YSYEKL. CDR3 sequence reads: CVSSQEHATDSIQYF. CDR3 bases: TGCGTCAGCAGCCAAGAGCATGCGACAGACAGCATTCAGTACTTC.

This chain uses TRBV11-1 with TRBJ2-1; maybe TRBD2 (6 bases). CDR3 length equals 16 residues. The V end was cut by 6 bases, the J end by 2 bases, with 17 bases between. Per the germline V gene, CDR1 is SGHAT and CDR2 is FQDESV (reference sequence). The CDR3 loop reads CASSSSFGGAYNEQFF. The CDR3 DNA is TGTGCCAGCAGTTCGTCTTTCGGAGGGGCCTACAATGAGCAGTTCTTC.

With regard to this clonotype: One base away lies a much larger clone, so this may be a sequencing read error. This chain uses TRBV20-1 with TRBJ2-1, with D perhaps matching TRBD2 (5 bases). Trimming removed 6 bases from V and 0 bases from J, with 18 bases in between. The CDR3 loop spans 16 amino acids. The germline gives CDR1 DFQATT, CDR2 SNEGSKA (reference sequence). CDR3 region: CSAVSRGPSSYNEQFF. The DNA of the CDR3 is TGCAGTGCGGTTTCTAGAGGGCCCAGCTCCTACAATGAGCAGTTCTTC.

This rearrangement joins TRBV6-5 to TRBJ2-5; D is unclear. The CDR3 runs to 12 residues. Germline-derived CDR1 and CDR2 are MNHEY and SVGAGI. V lost 8 bases and J 8 bases, leaving 15 bases between the germline ends. CDR3 loop: CASASGSETQYF. The CDR3, as DNA: TGTGCCAGCGCCTCGGGCAGTGAAACCCAGTACTTC.